These 31 T cell receptor beta chains originate from one sample sequenced in a study of control samples from healthy donors and cancer patients. Clones were read by immunoSEQ multiplex PCR, and TCRdb kept only the in-frame ones, dropping some. Of about 18,000 clones listed, roughly 84% are singletons. The sequencing sample was made of PBMCs. The receptor set was obtained from a woman in her sixties or seventies with lung cancer.

V usage is TRBV18 and J usage is TRBJ1-2, with D uncertain. V was cut by 3 bases and J by 2 bases, with 10 bases left in between. The V gene's germline CDR1 is KGHSH and CDR2 LQKENI. The length of the CDR3 is 14 residues. The CDR3 loop is CASSPRNMNYGYTF. The CDR3 nucleotides are TGTGCCAGCTCACCGAGAAACATGAACTATGGCTACACCTTC. The full variable domain, its missing parts supplied by reference TRBV18 and TRBJ1-2, is NAGVMQNPRHLVRRRGQEARLRCSPMKGHSHVYWYRQLPEEGLKFMVYLQKENIIDESGMPKERFSAEFPKEGPSILRIQQVVRGDSAAYFCASSPRNMNYGYTFGSGTRLTVV.

The chain has TRBV19 and TRBJ1-1; D might be TRBD1 (5 bases). The CDR3 sequence is 13 residues long. Deletions cut 4 bases from V and 1 base from J, with 7 bases between. Germline-derived CDR1 and CDR2 are LNHDA and SQIVND (reference sequence). CDR3 sequence (DNA): TGTGCCAGTAGTACAGGGCCGAACACTGAAGCTTTCTTT. Its translation: CASSTGPNTEAFF.

The chain joins TRBV13 to TRBJ2-3; possible D gene TRBD2, 7 bases. Germline V lookup: CDR1 PRHDT, CDR2 FYEKMQ (reference sequence). The V gene lost 5 bases and the J gene lost 4 bases, with 13 bases spanning the gap. The CDR3 extends over 14 amino acids. CDR3 sequence (DNA): TGTGCCAGCAGCCGAGGGGGGGAGGCAGATACGCAGTATTTT. Amino acid sequence: CASSRGGEADTQYF.

The chain recombines TRBV5-1 with TRBJ2-1, with TRBD2 matching over 13 bases. The CDR3 consists of 19 residues. Germline CDR1 and CDR2: SGHRS and YFSETQ. The V segment lost 4 bases and the J segment 0 bases; nucleotides outside the gene matches: 10. The DNA of the CDR3 is TGCGCCAGCAGCGGGGCCGGGACTAGCGGGGCCTTCTCCTACAATGAGCAGTTCTTC. Protein sequence: CASSGAGTSGAFSYNEQFF. The whole variable domain, remainder taken from reference TRBV5-1 and TRBJ2-1, is KAGVTQTPRYLIKTRGQQVTLSCSPISGHRSVSWYQQTPGQGLQFLFEYFSETQRNKGNFPGRFSGRQFSNSRSEMNVSTLELGDSALYLCASSGAGTSGAFSYNEQFFGPGTRLTVL.

This rearrangement joins TRBV18 to TRBJ2-7; 10 nucleotides line up with TRBD2. V was pared by 4 bases and J by 0 bases, with 3 bases of the junction left unmatched. The CDR3 has 15 amino acids. Per the germline V gene, CDR1 is KGHSH and CDR2 is LQKENI. The CDR3 DNA is TGTGCCAGCTCACGATCTAGCGGGAGCTCCTACGAGCAGTACTTC. Its protein product is CASSRSSGSSYEQYF. The full variable domain, its missing parts supplied by reference TRBV18 and TRBJ2-7, is NAGVMQNPRHLVRRRGQEARLRCSPMKGHSHVYWYRQLPEEGLKFMVYLQKENIIDESGMPKERFSAEFPKEGPSILRIQQVVRGDSAAYFCASSRSSGSSYEQYFGPGTRLTVT.

Only a few counts were recorded for this clone. The chain recombines TRBV28 with TRBJ1-1; tentatively, D is TRBD1 (6 bases). Germline assignment: CDR1 MDHEN and CDR2 SYDVKM. The CDR3 is 12 amino acids. V shed 7 bases and J shed 4 bases, with 10 bases lying between them. The CDR3 DNA follows: TGTGCCAGCAAGCAGGGGTCCACTGAAGCTTTCTTT. Amino acid sequence: CASKQGSTEAFF. Looking up the rest from reference TRBV28 and TRBJ1-1 gives the full variable domain: DVKVTQSSRYLVKRTGEKVFLECVQDMDHENMFWYRQDPGLGLRLIYFSYDVKMKEKGDIPEGYSVSREKKERFSLILESASTNQTSMYLCASKQGSTEAFFGQGTRLTVV.

The chain recombines TRBV2 with TRBJ1-1; D is possibly TRBD1 (6 bases). The length of the CDR3 is 15 residues. Trimming took off 7 bases at V and 5 bases at J, with 20 bases between the two ends. The germline gives CDR1 SNHLY, CDR2 FYNNEI. CDR3 amino acids: CASNSESGGATEAFF. The CDR3 region has the DNA TGTGCCAGCAACTCCGAGTCGGGGGGGGCGACTGAAGCTTTCTTT.

The chain links TRBV6-2 or TRBV6-3 to TRBJ2-7; TRBD1 matches 7 bases. The germline V gene has CDR1 MNHEY and CDR2 SVGEGT. The CDR3 is made up of 16 amino acids. J was trimmed by 7 bases and V by 6 bases; bases with no gene match: 18. CDR3 residues: CASSLVPGQLYEEQYF. The CDR3 DNA reads TGTGCCAGCAGCCTGGTTCCGGGACAGCTTTACGAGGAGCAGTACTTC.

The gene calls are TRBV7-2 and TRBJ2-7; unclear D gene. Germline-derived CDR1 and CDR2 are SGHTA and FQGNSA. V was shortened by 1 base and J by 5 bases, with 9 bases between the two germline ends. The CDR3 is made up of 13 amino acids. The CDR3 reads CASSLEGYNEQYF. Written as DNA, the CDR3 is TGTGCCAGCAGCTTAGAGGGCTATAACGAGCAGTACTTC. Full variable domain (missing parts from reference TRBV7-2 and TRBJ2-7): GAGVSQSPSNKVTEKGKDVELRCDPISGHTALYWYRQSLGQGLEFLIYFQGNSAPDKSGLPSDRFSAERTGGSVSTLTIQRTQQEDSAVYLCASSLEGYNEQYFGPGTRLTVT.

This clone was seen once. This chain joins TRBV5-8 and TRBJ2-2, with D perhaps being TRBD1 or TRBD2 (5 bases each). Trimming pared 4 bases from V and 6 bases from J, leaving 22 bases between. Germline V gene data show CDR1 as SGHTS and CDR2 as YDEGEE. The CDR3 consists of 17 residues. CDR3 residues: CASSPHRGAGVPGELFF. In DNA form, the CDR3 reads TGTGCCAGCAGCCCCCACCGTGGGGCCGGGGTTCCCGGGGAGCTGTTTTTT.

V is TRBV16 and J is TRBJ2-2, with D uncertain. CDR1 is KGHSY, CDR2 FQNENV, per germline. V gave up 2 bases and J gave up 5 bases, with 6 bases separating them. The CDR3 has 13 amino acids. Here the CDR3 DNA reads TGTGCCAGCAGCCAAGTCGGAACCGGGGAGCTGTTTTTT. Translating it yields CASSQVGTGELFF.

This chain connects TRBV7-9 to TRBJ1-1; D is uncertain. Germline V gives CDR1 SEHNR, CDR2 FQNEAQ (reference sequence). The CDR3 is 13 residues long. V lost 1 base, J lost 5 bases, and 8 bases lay in between. Here the CDR3 reads CASSLVTSTEAFF. CDR3 DNA: TGTGCCAGCAGCTTAGTGACGAGTACTGAAGCTTTCTTT.

The chain combines TRBV5-1 with TRBJ2-2; D not resolved. This CDR3 has 14 amino acids. Germline CDR1 and CDR2: SGHRS and YFSETQ. Trimming removed 4 bases from V and 3 bases from J, with 10 bases in between. The CDR3 nucleotides are TGCGCCAGCAGCCCCGTAGGTTACACCGGGGAGCTGTTTTTT. Translated, it gives CASSPVGYTGELFF. Full variable domain (outside the CDR3, taken from reference TRBV5-1 and TRBJ2-2): KAGVTQTPRYLIKTRGQQVTLSCSPISGHRSVSWYQQTPGQGLQFLFEYFSETQRNKGNFPGRFSGRQFSNSRSEMNVSTLELGDSALYLCASSPVGYTGELFFGEGSRLTVL.

The chain recombines TRBV28 with TRBJ1-5; 12 bases are shared with TRBD1. V shed 7 bases and J 11 bases; nucleotides not matched to a gene: 9. The CDR3 length is 14 residues. CDR1 is MDHEN and CDR2 is SYDVKM in the germline V gene. The CDR3 protein is CASKSGTGGLAQHF. The CDR3 DNA reads TGTGCCAGCAAATCCGGGACAGGGGGCTTAGCCCAGCATTTT.

This clone was counted a few times. This chain connects TRBV11-2 to TRBJ1-2; D not resolved. Trimming left V 5 bases short and J 5 bases short, with 9 bases between. CDR1 is SGHAT and CDR2 is FQNNGV in the germline V gene. CDR3 length: 12 amino acids. The CDR3 coding sequence is TGTGCCAGCAGCCGAGGGAATTATGGCTACACCTTC. Its translation: CASSRGNYGYTF. The entire variable domain, with the rest obtained from reference TRBV11-2 and TRBJ1-2, is as follows: EAGVAQSPRYKIIEKRQSVAFWCNPISGHATLYWYQQILGQGPKLLIQFQNNGVVDDSQLPKDRFSAERLKGVDSTLKIQPAKLEDSAVYLCASSRGNYGYTFGSGTRLTVV.

This chain connects TRBV7-9 to TRBJ1-2; tentative D call: TRBD1 (6 bases). In germline, CDR1 is SEHNR, CDR2 FQNEAQ (reference sequence). This CDR3 region has 14 residues. Trimming cost V 1 base and J 3 bases, with 9 bases left between them. CDR3 DNA sequence: TGTGCCAGCAGCTTAGGGGGGGCGGACTATGGCTACACCTTC. It specifies CASSLGGADYGYTF.

The chain employs TRBV5-1 and TRBJ1-1; TRBD1 aligns across 9 bases. V gave up 0 bases and J gave up 1 base; unmatched junction bases: 10. CDR3 length: 18 amino acids. Germline-derived CDR1 and CDR2 are SGHRS and YFSETQ. CDR3 coding DNA: TGCGCCAGCAGCTTGGCTCTTAGGACAGGGGTGGGGAACACTGAAGCTTTCTTT. As protein: CASSLALRTGVGNTEAFF.

The rearrangement uses TRBV19 and TRBJ2-3, with 9 positions matching TRBD2. V shed 1 base, J shed 4 bases, and the junction held 3 bases outside the gene matches. The germline V gene encodes CDR1 LNHDA and CDR2 SQIVND (reference sequence). The CDR3 consists of 15 residues. The CDR3 here is CASSIASGNADTQYF. In nucleotides, the CDR3 is TGTGCCAGTAGTATAGCTAGCGGGAACGCAGATACGCAGTATTTT.

This clone was observed once. The chain employs TRBV27 and TRBJ2-7; 8 bases agree with TRBD1. There are 13 residues in the CDR3. Germline CDR1 and CDR2: MNHEY and SMNVEV (reference sequence). With 4 bases clipped from V and 4 bases from J, the junction kept 3 bases outside the gene matches. CDR3 DNA sequence: TGTGCCAGCAGTTCCGGGACAGGTTACGAGCAGTACTTC. It encodes CASSSGTGYEQYF.

V is TRBV2 and J is TRBJ2-2; D unresolved. This CDR3 spans 12 amino acids. The V gene's germline CDR1 is SNHLY and CDR2 FYNNEI. Trimming removed 5 bases from V and 2 bases from J, with 3 bases in between. CDR3 DNA sequence: TGTGCCAGCAGTAAAAACACCGGGGAGCTGTTTTTT. It yields the protein CASSKNTGELFF.

V is TRBV7-9 and J is TRBJ2-2; 10 bases are shared with TRBD1. CDR1 and CDR2 from the germline V gene are SEHNR and FQNEAQ (reference sequence). There are 18 residues in the CDR3. V trimming: 2 bases; J trimming: 0 bases; junction bases outside the gene matches: 6. The CDR3 DNA is TGTGCCAGCAGCTTACTACTTGGACAGGGGGCGAACACCGGGGAGCTGTTTTTT. It yields the protein CASSLLLGQGANTGELFF.

This clone was seen once. This CDR3 is CASSLRGSEETQYF. As DNA, the CDR3 is TGTGCCAGCAGCTTAAGAGGATCGGAAGAGACCCAGTACTTC. This chain links TRBV7-3 with TRBJ2-5; D is uncertain. Trimming pared 1 base from V and 3 bases from J, leaving 9 bases between. Germline lookup yields CDR1 SGHTA and CDR2 FQGTGA. The CDR3 has 14 amino acids.

The chain joins TRBV6-6 to TRBJ1-4, with D hard to call. V was trimmed by 4 bases and J by 4 bases, leaving 16 bases between them. Germline-derived CDR1 and CDR2 are MNHNY and SVGAGI (reference sequence). This CDR3 spans 16 amino acids. CDR3 nucleotides: TGTGCCAGCAGTTCGGCCCAGGCCGGGAGTAATGAAAAACTGTTTTTT. Protein sequence: CASSSAQAGSNEKLFF.

The chain employs TRBV10-2 and TRBJ2-3; 7 bases are shared with TRBD1. Trimming took 6 bases from V and 1 from J; bases not matched to a gene: 4. Germline CDR1 reads WSHSY; CDR2 reads SAAADI. The CDR3 extends over 14 amino acids. CDR3 region: CASSETGGTDTQYF. DNA of the CDR3: TGCGCCAGCAGCGAAACAGGGGGCACAGATACGCAGTATTTT.

The chain joins TRBV27 to TRBJ2-3; D ambiguous. CDR3 size: 14 residues. Germline CDR1 is MNHEY and CDR2 is SMNVEV (reference sequence). Trimming left V 6 bases short and J 1 base short, with 11 bases between. This chain's CDR3 is CASSQSGGTDTQYF. CDR3 sequence (DNA): TGTGCCAGCAGCCAGTCGGGTGGCACAGATACGCAGTATTTT.

The chain is built from TRBV30 and TRBJ1-2; no firm D call. CDR1 GTSNPN and CDR2 SVGIG come from the germline V gene (reference sequence). This CDR3 spans 11 amino acids. The germline V and J ends were trimmed by 2 bases and 7 bases, with 8 bases remaining between them. The CDR3 coding sequence is TGTGCCTGGAGTCCGGGAGTTGGCTACACCTTC. The encoded protein is CAWSPGVGYTF.

In its sample, this clone is medium-sized. This sequence joins TRBV23-1 and TRBJ1-6, with D unresolved. TRBV23-1 is identified as an open reading frame with a role that is uncertain. The CDR3 is 19 amino acids. The CDR3 loop reads CADPAASRPPDSYNSPLHF. The CDR3 DNA reads TGCGCTGATCCGGCTGCGTCTCGCCCCCCTGACTCCTATAATTCACCCCTCCACTTT.

The chain carries TRBV19 and TRBJ1-1; D unclear. Germline CDR1 and CDR2: LNHDA and SQIVND (reference sequence). The V and J ends lost 7 bases and 1 base respectively, with 25 bases between them. The CDR3 length is 18 residues. CDR3 nucleotide sequence: TGTGCCAGTACCAGGACGATTACCGGGAACCTCAAGAACACTGAAGCTTTCTTT. Amino acids: CASTRTITGNLKNTEAFF.

This chain joins TRBV30 and TRBJ2-1; 7 bases are shared with TRBD1. The CDR3 runs to 15 residues. Per germline, CDR1 GTSNPN and CDR2 SVGIG (reference sequence). The ends lost 3 bases at V and 6 bases at J; junction bases unmatched: 11. The CDR3 DNA follows: TGTGCCTGGAGAAAGACAGGGATAGGTTTCAATGAGCAGTTCTTC. This sequence encodes CAWRKTGIGFNEQFF.

The rearrangement uses TRBV19 and TRBJ2-6; D possibly corresponds to TRBD2 (5 bases). This CDR3 is built from 15 residues. V shed 8 bases and J shed 1 base, with 12 bases lying between them. Germline CDR1 and CDR2: LNHDA and SQIVND (reference sequence). CDR3 sequence (DNA): TGTGCCAGTCTGTTCCGGGGTTCTGGGGCCAACGTCCTGACTTTC. This translates into CASLFRGSGANVLTF.

The chain has TRBV15 and TRBJ1-2, with no clear D. Trimming cost V 1 base and J 7 bases, with 10 bases left between them. From germline, CDR1 is LNHNV and CDR2 YYDKDF (reference sequence). The CDR3 sequence is 13 residues long. The CDR3 here is CATSRVGGSGYTF. In DNA, the CDR3 is TGTGCCACCAGCAGAGTAGGAGGTTCTGGCTACACCTTC.